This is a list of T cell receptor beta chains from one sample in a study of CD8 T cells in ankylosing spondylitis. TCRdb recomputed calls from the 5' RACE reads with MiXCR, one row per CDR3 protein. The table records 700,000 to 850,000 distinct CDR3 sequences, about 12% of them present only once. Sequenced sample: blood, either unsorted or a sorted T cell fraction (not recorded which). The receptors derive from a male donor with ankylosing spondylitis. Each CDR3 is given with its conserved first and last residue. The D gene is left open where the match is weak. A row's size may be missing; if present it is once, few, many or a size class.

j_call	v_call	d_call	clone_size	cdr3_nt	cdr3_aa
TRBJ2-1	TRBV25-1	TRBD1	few	TGTGCCAGCAGTGAATGGGACAGAAATGAGCAGTTCTTC	CASSEWDRNEQFF
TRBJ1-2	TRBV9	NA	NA	TGTGCCAGCAGCGAGGGCACCCACTCTGGCTACACCTTC	CASSEGTHSGYTF
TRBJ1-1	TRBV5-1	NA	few	TGCGCCAGCAGCTTGGCCTCTAGGATGAACACTGAAGCTTTCTTT	CASSLASRMNTEAFF
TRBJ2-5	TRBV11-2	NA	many	TGTGCCAGCAGCCCCCAGGAAGAGACCCAGTACTTC	CASSPQEETQYF
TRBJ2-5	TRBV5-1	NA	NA	TGCGCCAGCAGCGACCCTGGGACGCACGCCCTCGGGACCCAGTACTTC	CASSDPGTHALGTQYF
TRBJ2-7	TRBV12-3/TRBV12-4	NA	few	TGTGCCAGCAGCCCCTTACGATGGGGAGCCTACGAGCAGTACTTC	CASSPLRWGAYEQYF
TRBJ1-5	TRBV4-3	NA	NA	TGCGCCAGCAGCCAAGAACTCGCGGGGAGCAGAGATCAGCCCCAGCATTTT	CASSQELAGSRDQPQHF
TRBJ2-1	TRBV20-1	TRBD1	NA	TGCAGTGCTAGAGCCTGGGGACAGGGGCCGAACAATGAGCAGTTCTTC	CSARAWGQGPNNEQFF
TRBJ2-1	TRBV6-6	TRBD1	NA	TGTGCCAGCAGTCAGACAGGGGACAATGAGCAGTTCTTC	CASSQTGDNEQFF
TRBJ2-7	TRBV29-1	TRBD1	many	TGCAGCGTGATCCTGGACAGGGGGAAATACGAGCAGTACTTC	CSVILDRGKYEQYF
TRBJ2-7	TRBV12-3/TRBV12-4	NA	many	TGTGCCAGCAGTTTAGGATTAACAGGGTACGAGCAGTACTTC	CASSLGLTGYEQYF
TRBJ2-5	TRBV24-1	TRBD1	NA	TGTGCCACCAGTGATTTAGGGACAGGCCTTCAAGAGACCCAGTACTTC	CATSDLGTGLQETQYF
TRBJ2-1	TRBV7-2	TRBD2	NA	TGTGCCAGCAGTTCCGCAGCGGGGGGTGGGGATGAGCAGTTCTTC	CASSSAAGGGDEQFF
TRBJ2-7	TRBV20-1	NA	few	TGCAGTGCTAGAGATAGTCGGCTGTACTTC	CSARDSRLYF
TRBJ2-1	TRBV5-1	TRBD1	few	TGCGCCAGCAGCTTGGGGACAGGGGTAGTGAATGAGCAGTTCTTC	CASSLGTGVVNEQFF
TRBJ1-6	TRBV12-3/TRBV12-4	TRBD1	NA	TGTGCCAGCAGTTACAGGGGTAAATACTCACCCCTCCACTTT	CASSYRGKYSPLHF
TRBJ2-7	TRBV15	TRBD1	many	TGTGCCACCAGCGGTCAGACAGGGGGCTTTAGGTACGAGCAGTACTTC	CATSGQTGGFRYEQYF
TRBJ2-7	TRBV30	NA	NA	TGTGCCTGGGCCTTCGGGGCCCCAACTTCCTACGAGCAGTACTTC	CAWAFGAPTSYEQYF
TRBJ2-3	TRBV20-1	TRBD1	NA	TGCAGTGCGGCCCGGACAGGGATAAAAGATACGCAGTATTTT	CSAARTGIKDTQYF
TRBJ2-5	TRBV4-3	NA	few	TGCGCCAGCAGCCGGTCGGAGAGGGGGATCGAGACCCAGTACTTC	CASSRSERGIETQYF
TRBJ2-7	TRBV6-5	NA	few	TGTGCCAGCAGTTACAGGGTTACCTCCTACGAGCAGTACTTC	CASSYRVTSYEQYF
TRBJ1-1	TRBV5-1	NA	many	TGCGCCAGCAGCACATCCGGGACGAACACTGAAGCTTTCTTT	CASSTSGTNTEAFF
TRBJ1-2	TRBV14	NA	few	TGTGCCAGCAGCCAAGCCGGAAGGACCCCTTATGGCTACACCTTC	CASSQAGRTPYGYTF
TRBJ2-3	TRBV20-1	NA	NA	TGCAGTGCTAGAGATCTGTCTAGCCAGGCCTCAAGCACAGATACGCAGTATTTT	CSARDLSSQASSTDTQYF
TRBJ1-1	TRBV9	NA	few	TGTGCCAGCAGCGTAGCCCCCGGGTTCCCCACTGAAGCTTTCTTT	CASSVAPGFPTEAFF
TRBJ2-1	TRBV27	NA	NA	TGTGCCAGCAGTTTACTAGCCAACCATAAAAATGAGCAGTTCTTC	CASSLLANHKNEQFF
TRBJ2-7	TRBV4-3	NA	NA	TGCGCCAGCAGCCTCGGGGCAGAGGGGAACGAGCAGTACTTC	CASSLGAEGNEQYF
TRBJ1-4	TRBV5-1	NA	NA	TGCGCCAGCAGCATTACAGGTGGAAAACTGTTTTTT	CASSITGGKLFF
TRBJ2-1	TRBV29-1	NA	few	TGCAGCGTTAAGCTCATCACTGCCTCCTACAATGAGCAGTTCTTC	CSVKLITASYNEQFF
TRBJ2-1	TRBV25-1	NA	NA	TGTGCCAGCAGTGGGTGGGTAGCGGAGGGGGGGGACAATGAGCAGTTCTTC	CASSGWVAEGGDNEQFF
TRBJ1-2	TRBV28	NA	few	TGTGCCAGCAGTTTTTGGCGCTATGGCTACACCTTC	CASSFWRYGYTF
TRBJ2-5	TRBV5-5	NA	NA	TGTGCCAGCAGCTTGTACGCGGACCAAGAGACCCAGTACTTC	CASSLYADQETQYF
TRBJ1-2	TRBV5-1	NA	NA	TGCGCCAGCAGCTTCGGGGGGGCAGGGGATGTTGGCTACACCTTC	CASSFGGAGDVGYTF
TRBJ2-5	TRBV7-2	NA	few	TGTGCCAGCAGCGCCCGGGCAGGGGAAGGGGAGACCCAGTACTTC	CASSARAGEGETQYF
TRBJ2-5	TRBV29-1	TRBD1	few	TGCAGCGTTGGGGACAGTGGCCAAGAGACCCAGTACTTC	CSVGDSGQETQYF
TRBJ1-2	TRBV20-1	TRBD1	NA	TGCAGTGCTAGAGATTCGGGGGGACAGCTTTATGGCTACACCTTC	CSARDSGGQLYGYTF
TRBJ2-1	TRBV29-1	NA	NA	TGCAGCGCCTCCCGGCAAGTCGACGAGCAGTTCTTC	CSASRQVDEQFF
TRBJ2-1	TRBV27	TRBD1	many	TGTGCCAGCAGTGTCAAGGGACAGGGGGCTTATGAGCAGTTCTTC	CASSVKGQGAYEQFF
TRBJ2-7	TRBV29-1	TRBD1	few	TGCAGCGTTGTGGGACAGGGGCACGAGCAGTACTTC	CSVVGQGHEQYF
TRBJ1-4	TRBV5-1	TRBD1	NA	TGCGCCAGCAGCTCCAGGGGGTCGGCTAATGAAAAACTGTTTTTT	CASSSRGSANEKLFF
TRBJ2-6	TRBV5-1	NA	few	TGCGCCAGCAGCTCTACCAGTGGCTCTGGGGCCAACGTCCTGACTTTC	CASSSTSGSGANVLTF
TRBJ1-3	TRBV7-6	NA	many	TGTGCCAGCGGACGAAGAGGGGGGCCCAGCTCTGGAAACACCATATATTTT	CASGRRGGPSSGNTIYF
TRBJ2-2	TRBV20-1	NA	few	TGCAGTGCTAGAGACGGAGGTGCCGGGGAGCTGTTTTTT	CSARDGGAGELFF
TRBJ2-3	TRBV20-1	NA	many	TGCAGTGCTACTGACACCACAGATACGCAGTATTTT	CSATDTTDTQYF
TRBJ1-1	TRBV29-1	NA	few	TGCAGCGTTTTCGGTGGGACTGAAGCTTTCTTT	CSVFGGTEAFF
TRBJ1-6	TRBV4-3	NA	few	TGCGCCAGCAGCCAAGACGGGACTTCACCCCTCCACTTT	CASSQDGTSPLHF
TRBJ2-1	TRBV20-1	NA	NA	TGCAGTGCACTTGATTATAGGCAGGGGTTGAGGGAGCAGTTCTTC	CSALDYRQGLREQFF
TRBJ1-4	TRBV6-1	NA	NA	TGTGCCAGCAGCATGGACAGCGATGAAAAACTGTTTTTT	CASSMDSDEKLFF
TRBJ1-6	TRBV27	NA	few	TGTGCCAGCAGTTTCGGCAGGGGCTCAAATTCACCCCTCCACTTT	CASSFGRGSNSPLHF
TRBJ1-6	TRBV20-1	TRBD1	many	TGCAGTGGGACAGGGGTAACACTAGATAATTCACCCCTCCACTTT	CSGTGVTLDNSPLHF
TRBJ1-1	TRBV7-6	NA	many	TGTGCCAGCAGCTTAGCACAGGCCGCCGAAGCTTTCTTT	CASSLAQAAEAFF
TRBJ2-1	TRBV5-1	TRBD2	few	TGCGCCAGCAGGAGACTAGCGGGAGGTAATTATGAGCAGTTCTTC	CASRRLAGGNYEQFF
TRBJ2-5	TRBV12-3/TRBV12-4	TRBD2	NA	TGTGCCAGCAGTGATGGGACTAGCGGTGGGACCCAGTACTTC	CASSDGTSGGTQYF
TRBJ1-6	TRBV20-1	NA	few	TGCAGTGCTAGTGGGCCGGGAAATAATTCACCCCTCCACTTT	CSASGPGNNSPLHF
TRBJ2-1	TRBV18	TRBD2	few	TGTGCCAGCTCACCGGGACTAGCGGGAGGATTATACAATGAGCAGTTCTTC	CASSPGLAGGLYNEQFF
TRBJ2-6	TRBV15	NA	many	TGTGCCACCAGTTTATCGGGGCCGCTCTCTGGGGCCAACGTCCTGACTTTC	CATSLSGPLSGANVLTF